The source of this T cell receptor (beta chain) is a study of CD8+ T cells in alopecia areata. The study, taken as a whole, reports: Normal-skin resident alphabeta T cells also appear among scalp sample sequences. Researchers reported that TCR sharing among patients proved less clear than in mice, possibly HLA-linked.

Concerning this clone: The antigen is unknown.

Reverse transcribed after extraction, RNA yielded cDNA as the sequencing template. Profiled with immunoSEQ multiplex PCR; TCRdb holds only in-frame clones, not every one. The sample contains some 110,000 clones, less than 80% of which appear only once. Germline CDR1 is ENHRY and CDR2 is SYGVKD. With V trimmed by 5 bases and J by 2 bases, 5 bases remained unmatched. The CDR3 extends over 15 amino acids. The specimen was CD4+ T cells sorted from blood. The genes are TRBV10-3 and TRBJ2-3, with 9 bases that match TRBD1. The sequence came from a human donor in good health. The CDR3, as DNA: TGTGCCATCAGTAACAGGGGGCTCCACACAGATACGCAGTATTTT. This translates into CAISNRGLHTDTQYF.